The entry below gives a single TCR beta chain sequence along with its context. Profiling relied on immunoSEQ multiplex PCR, and the TCRdb table lists in-frame clones only, not all of them. The data show more than 35,000 clones, with more than 75% seen just once and under 4% held by the top ten. CDR1 and CDR2 from the germline V gene are SGHTA and FQGNSA. Trimming removed 4 bases at V and 1 base at J, with 10 bases between. The CDR3 has 14 residues. The record originates from a study of PD-L1 blockade in urothelial cancer. This clonotype was obtained from a man in his 70s with urothelial cancer. Sequenced material: PBMCs, taken around atezolizumab (anti-PD-L1) treatment. The V gene is TRBV7-2, the J gene TRBJ2-5; D gene uncertain. The CDR3 spells CASSSRWAQETQYF. The CDR3 DNA reads as TGTGCCAGCAGCTCCAGGTGGGCCCAAGAGACCCAGTACTTC.